This is a list of T cell receptor beta chains from one sample in a study of blood T cell repertoires in COVID-19. Using immunoSEQ multiplex PCR, the repertoire was profiled, and TCRdb retains in-frame clones only, with some absent. The sample includes 200,000 or so clones, 65% to 85% of them seen just once. Sequencing input: PBMCs or T cells enriched from blood (not recorded which). These receptors came from a man aged 35 to 55 who had recovered from COVID-19. The CDR3 runs from the conserved cysteine through the conserved F or W. The order of the fields is V gene, CDR3 length, D gene, clone size, J gene, CDR3 DNA, CDR3 protein. A D gene is named only where the DNA matches it firmly. Rows may omit the clone size; those that give it use once, few, many or a size class.

TRBV28	16	TRBD1	once	TRBJ1-2	TGTGCCAGCAGTTTCTGGGACAGGGCCTTAGGCTATGGCTACACCTTC	CASSFWDRALGYGYTF
TRBV5-1	14	NA	NA	TRBJ2-3	TGCGCCAGCAGCTTCGGGGGAGACACAGATACGCAGTATTTT	CASSFGGDTDTQYF
TRBV29-1	14	NA	NA	TRBJ2-7	TGCAGCGTCCTCTACGAGGAGAGCTCCTACGAGCAGTACTTC	CSVLYEESSYEQYF
TRBV7-8	16	TRBD2	NA	TRBJ2-5	TGTGCCAGCAGCTTAGTGCGGGGGGGGATCCAAGAGACCCAGTACTTC	CASSLVRGGIQETQYF
TRBV3-1/TRBV3-2	18	TRBD2	NA	TRBJ2-1	TGTGCCAGCAGCCAAGATGGGCTAGCGGGGTCCTCCTACAATGAGCAGTTCTTC	CASSQDGLAGSSYNEQFF
TRBV7-6	17	TRBD1	NA	TRBJ2-2	TGTGCCAGCAGCTTAGATATGGGACAGGCGAACACCGGGGAGCTGTTTTTT	CASSLDMGQANTGELFF
TRBV10-3	13	NA	NA	TRBJ1-4	TGTGCCATCGCAGCGACAGGAGATGAAAAACTGTTTTTT	CAIAATGDEKLFF
TRBV19	16	TRBD1	few	TRBJ1-2	TGTGCCAGTAGAAAACGGACAGGGACCCACGAAGGAGGCTACACCTTC	CASRKRTGTHEGGYTF
TRBV6-2/TRBV6-3	17	TRBD1	NA	TRBJ1-3	TGTGCCAGCAGTTACCGTGGCGACAGGGGGCTTGGAAACACCATATATTTT	CASSYRGDRGLGNTIYF
TRBV18	13	TRBD1	NA	TRBJ1-1	TGTGCCAGCTCGTACGGACAGGGCACTGAAGCTTTCTTT	CASSYGQGTEAFF
TRBV2	15	NA	NA	TRBJ2-7	TGTGCCAGCAGTGGAACGGGGTGGTACTCCTACGAGCAGTACTTC	CASSGTGWYSYEQYF
TRBV4-1	17	TRBD1	NA	TRBJ1-1	TGCGCCAGCAGCCCGCGACAAACAGGGGTTGGGAACACTGAAGCTTTCTTT	CASSPRQTGVGNTEAFF
TRBV30	13	TRBD1	NA	TRBJ1-2	TGTGCCTGGAGTGTCGGACAGGGCTATGGCTACACCTTC	CAWSVGQGYGYTF
TRBV7-9	14	TRBD1	NA	TRBJ1-2	TGTGCCAGCAACCGACAGGGGAGTAACTATGGCTACACCTTC	CASNRQGSNYGYTF
TRBV29-1	14	TRBD1	NA	TRBJ1-1	TGCAGCGCCGAGATAGACAGGGTCGGCGCTGAAGCTTTCTTT	CSAEIDRVGAEAFF
TRBV30	15	NA	once	TRBJ2-4	TGTGCCTGGAGTTATGAAGGGGTAGCCAAAAACATTCAGTACTTC	CAWSYEGVAKNIQYF
TRBV9	14	NA	NA	TRBJ1-1	TGTGCCAGCAGCCTCGAATCTATGAACACTGAAGCTTTCTTT	CASSLESMNTEAFF
TRBV5-1	13	NA	NA	TRBJ1-2	TGCGCCAGCAGCTTGGTTCTCTCCCATGGCTACACCTTC	CASSLVLSHGYTF
TRBV3-1/TRBV3-2	16	NA	NA	TRBJ2-5	TGTGCCAGCAGCCAAGGGGGGTCAGGGAGGCAAGAGACCCAGTACTTC	CASSQGGSGRQETQYF
TRBV3-1/TRBV3-2	14	NA	NA	TRBJ1-5	TGTGCCAGCAGCCAAGACCACAACCTCGGGACCCAGCATTTT	CASSQDHNLGTQHF
TRBV4-1	17	TRBD2	few	TRBJ2-3	TGCGCCAGCAGCCAACAAGGACTAGCGGGGAACACAGATACGCAGTATTTT	CASSQQGLAGNTDTQYF
TRBV5-1	12	TRBD1	NA	TRBJ1-1	TGCGCCAGCAGCCACGACAGGGGTGAAGCTTTCTTT	CASSHDRGEAFF
TRBV7-3	15	TRBD2	NA	TRBJ2-5	TGTGCCAGCAGCCCTAGCGGGGGGGGGCAAGAGACCCAGTACTTC	CASSPSGGGQETQYF
TRBV11-2	13	NA	NA	TRBJ2-7	TGTGCCAGCAGCTTAGGGCAAGTCTACGAGCAGTACTTC	CASSLGQVYEQYF
TRBV3-1/TRBV3-2	14	NA	NA	TRBJ2-3	TGTGCCAGCAGCCAAGATCGTAGCACAGATACGCAGTATTTT	CASSQDRSTDTQYF
TRBV2	13	NA	NA	TRBJ1-4	TGTGCCAGCCAACGGGGGGTAAATGAAAAACTGTTTTTT	CASQRGVNEKLFF
TRBV7-8	15	NA	NA	TRBJ2-5	TGTGCCAGCAGCCCGGTTCTAGCGACACAAGAGACCCAGTACTTC	CASSPVLATQETQYF
TRBV24-1	12	NA	NA	TRBJ2-3	TGTGCCACCGCGGGAAACACAGATACGCAGTATTTT	CATAGNTDTQYF
TRBV29-1	15	NA	NA	TRBJ1-1	TGCAGCGTTGGGATACTTACAGGGATGAACACTGAAGCTTTCTTT	CSVGILTGMNTEAFF
TRBV30	11	NA	NA	TRBJ1-1	TGTGCCTTAGACTGGAACACTGAAGCTTTCTTT	CALDWNTEAFF
TRBV4-2	15	TRBD1	few	TRBJ1-5	TGTGCCAGCAGCCTATTCCCGACAGGGGATCAGCCCCAGCATTTT	CASSLFPTGDQPQHF
TRBV5-1	14	NA	once	TRBJ2-3	TGCGCCAGCAGCTTGACCGGGGTCGCAGATACGCAGTATTTT	CASSLTGVADTQYF
TRBV6-6	18	TRBD1	NA	TRBJ1-2	TGTGCCAGCAGTCGCGGGACAGTCTTGGCAGTAACTAACTATGGCTACACCTTC	CASSRGTVLAVTNYGYTF
TRBV10-3	16	TRBD1	NA	TRBJ1-2	TGTGCCATCAGTGAGATCCGACAGGGGGCTTTGGGAGGCTACACCTTC	CAISEIRQGALGGYTF
TRBV7-9	15	NA	NA	TRBJ1-1	TGTGCCAGCAGCTCTTATCGAGCTTTGAACACTGAAGCTTTCTTT	CASSSYRALNTEAFF
TRBV5-1	16	NA	once	TRBJ2-2	TGCGCCAGCAGCTTGAGGAGCAGTGAGAACACCGGGGAGCTGTTTTTT	CASSLRSSENTGELFF
TRBV4-2	14	NA	NA	TRBJ1-5	TGTGCCAGCAGCCAAGACAGGAACAATCAGCCCCAGCATTTT	CASSQDRNNQPQHF
TRBV9	12	NA	NA	TRBJ2-7	TGTGCCAGCAGCGCAGACAGTTACGAGCAGTACTTC	CASSADSYEQYF